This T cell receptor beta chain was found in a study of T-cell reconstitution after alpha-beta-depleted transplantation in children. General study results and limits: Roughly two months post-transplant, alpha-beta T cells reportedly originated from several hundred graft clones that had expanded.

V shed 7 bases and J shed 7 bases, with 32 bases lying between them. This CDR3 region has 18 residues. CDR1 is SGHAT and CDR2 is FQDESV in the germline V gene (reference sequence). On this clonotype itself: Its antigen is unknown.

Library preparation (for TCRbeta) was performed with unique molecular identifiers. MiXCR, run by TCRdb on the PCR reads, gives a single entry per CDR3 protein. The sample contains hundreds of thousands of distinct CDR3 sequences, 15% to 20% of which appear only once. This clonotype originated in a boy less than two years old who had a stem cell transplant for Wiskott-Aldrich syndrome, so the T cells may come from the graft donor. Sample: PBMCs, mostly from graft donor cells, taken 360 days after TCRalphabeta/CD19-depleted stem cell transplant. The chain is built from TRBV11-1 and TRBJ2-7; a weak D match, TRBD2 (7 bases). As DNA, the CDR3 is TGTGCCAGCACCCGACCCCCATCCATAGGGGGGGGCCGTGGGGAGCAGTACTTC. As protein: CASTRPPSIGGGRGEQYF.